A selection of T cell receptor beta chains follows, all from one sample in a study of blood T cell repertoires in COVID-19. Using immunoSEQ multiplex PCR, the repertoire was profiled, and TCRdb retains in-frame clones only, with some absent. The data hold approximately 270,000 clones, with about nine tenths observed a single time. The sample consisted of PBMCs or T cells enriched from blood (not recorded which). These receptors were taken from a woman aged 55 to 70 who had recovered from COVID-19. The CDR3 runs from the conserved cysteine through the conserved F or W. A D gene is named only where the DNA matches it firmly. Clone size is given for some rows only: seen once, a few or many times, or a class if the clone is expanded.

d_call j_call v_call clone_size cdr3_nt cdr3_aa
NA TRBJ1-5 TRBV10-3 NA TGTGCCACCCTGGAACCGGGACTTAGACTACCCCAGCATTTT CATLEPGLRLPQHF
NA TRBJ1-2 TRBV20-1 NA TGCAGTGCTACTCCCCCCGGCTACACCTTC CSATPPGYTF
NA TRBJ1-5 TRBV11-2 NA TGTGCCAGCAGCTTAGGGCGGGGACCAAATCAGCCCCAGCATTTT CASSLGRGPNQPQHF
NA TRBJ2-5 TRBV9 NA TGTGCCAGCAGCGAGGGGGGGATTTCTCGCGAGACCCAGTACTTC CASSEGGISRETQYF
TRBD1 TRBJ1-5 TRBV24-1 once TGTGCCACCAGCCCGGGACAGAATCAGCCCCAGCATTTT CATSPGQNQPQHF
TRBD1 TRBJ1-1 TRBV2 NA TGTGCCAGCAGCGCCCCGACAGGGGTTTTAACTGAAGCTTTCTTT CASSAPTGVLTEAFF
NA TRBJ2-7 TRBV30 once TGTGCCTGGAAAACTAGTGGGTACGAGCAGTACTTC CAWKTSGYEQYF
NA TRBJ1-3 TRBV7-9 once TGTGCCAGCAGCCGGAGGGGGGGGATCTCTGGAAACACCATATATTTT CASSRRGGISGNTIYF
TRBD2 TRBJ2-1 TRBV5-1 NA TGCGCCAGCAGCTCGGGGGCCGGGACTAGCGGGAGGGCCAATGAGCAGTTCTTC CASSSGAGTSGRANEQFF
NA TRBJ1-2 TRBV12-3/TRBV12-4 NA TGTGCCAGCAGTCCTACCTTTCATGGCTACACCTTC CASSPTFHGYTF
TRBD1 TRBJ1-2 TRBV6-5 NA TGTGCCAGCAGTTACACGGGACAGGGCCGGCCCTATGGCTACACCTTC CASSYTGQGRPYGYTF
TRBD2 TRBJ2-3 TRBV18 once TGTGCCAGCTCACCTCCCGTGCTGGCGGGAGTGAGAGATACGCAGTATTTT CASSPPVLAGVRDTQYF
NA TRBJ2-7 TRBV19 NA TGTGCCAGTAGTTCGCGGGAGAGGGGGACCTACGAGCAGTACTTC CASSSRERGTYEQYF
NA TRBJ1-4 TRBV3-1/TRBV3-2 NA TGTGCCAGCAGCCAAGCCAGAATATCAGGGAATGAAAAACTGTTTTTT CASSQARISGNEKLFF
NA TRBJ1-2 TRBV3-1/TRBV3-2 NA TGTGCCAGCAGCCAAGGCAGGGTAAGAGGCTATGGCTACACCTTC CASSQGRVRGYGYTF
TRBD1 TRBJ1-1 TRBV5-1 NA TGCGCCAGCAGCTCCACCCTGACAGGGCTCATGAACACTGAAGCTTTCTTT CASSSTLTGLMNTEAFF
NA TRBJ2-3 TRBV19 NA TGTGCCAGTAGTACCCTAGAGGGGGTTAGCACAGATACGCAGTATTTT CASSTLEGVSTDTQYF
TRBD1 TRBJ1-5 TRBV28 few TGTGCCAGCAGTTCCATCGGGACAGGGTATCAGCCCCAGCATTTT CASSSIGTGYQPQHF
NA TRBJ1-6 TRBV18 once TGTGCCAGCTCACCGTACGATCCAAACTACCGGCGCGGTTCACCCCTCCACTTT CASSPYDPNYRRGSPLHF
NA TRBJ1-2 TRBV10-3 NA TGTGCCATCAGTGAGCCATTAGCCCCACAGGGAAGGGACTACACCTTC CAISEPLAPQGRDYTF
NA TRBJ2-7 TRBV7-9 NA TGTGCCAGCAGCTTAAATCAGGCTTCTTACGAGCAGTACTTC CASSLNQASYEQYF
TRBD2 TRBJ2-5 TRBV12-5 NA TGTGCTAGCTTAAACGGGGGGGAAGAGACCCAGTACTTC CASLNGGEETQYF
NA TRBJ1-6 TRBV2 NA TGTGCCAGCAGTGACGTCCGAGGACCCCTCCACTTT CASSDVRGPLHF
TRBD2 TRBJ2-7 TRBV5-4 NA TGTGCCAGCAGTTCACTAGCGGGGGGGCTCTACGAGCAGTACTTC CASSSLAGGLYEQYF
TRBD2 TRBJ2-1 TRBV3-1/TRBV3-2 NA TGTGCCAGCAGCCACGGCAGGGCTAGCGGGAGCGATGAGCAGTTCTTC CASSHGRASGSDEQFF
NA TRBJ1-4 TRBV7-8 NA TGTGCCAGCACCCTCTTGGATACGCGGGAAAAACTGTTTTTT CASTLLDTREKLFF
NA TRBJ1-2 TRBV5-1 NA TGCGCCAGCAGCTCCCCGTTGGGGGCGAATGGCTACACCTTC CASSSPLGANGYTF
TRBD1 TRBJ1-4 TRBV10-3 NA TGTGCCATCAGCGGGGACAGTCAAAATGAAAAACTGTTTTTT CAISGDSQNEKLFF
NA TRBJ1-2 TRBV27 NA TGTGCCATCCGAACTCAAGGAGTTAACTATGGCTACACCTTC CAIRTQGVNYGYTF
TRBD1 TRBJ2-7 TRBV28 NA TGTGCCAGCAGTTTACCAACCCCGGGACAGGCTTACTACGAGCAGTACTTC CASSLPTPGQAYYEQYF
TRBD1 TRBJ1-4 TRBV11-2 NA TGTGCCAGCAGCTGGACAGGGCTTAGGGATGAAAAACTGTTTTTT CASSWTGLRDEKLFF
NA TRBJ1-1 TRBV7-3 NA TGTGCCAGCAGCCGTAATGGGGAGGGGACTGAAGCTTTCTTT CASSRNGEGTEAFF
NA TRBJ2-3 TRBV4-1 NA TGCGCCAGCAGCCCACTGGGCACAGATACGCAGTATTTT CASSPLGTDTQYF
TRBD1 TRBJ2-5 TRBV13 NA TGTGCCAGCAGCTACTGGCGCGGGACAGGGGGCCCTAGAGTGGAGACCCAGTACTTC CASSYWRGTGGPRVETQYF
TRBD2 TRBJ2-3 TRBV5-1 NA TGCGCCAGCAGCTCCGGGACTAGCCAGGCAGATACGCAGTATTTT CASSSGTSQADTQYF
NA TRBJ1-1 TRBV2 few TGTGCCAGCAGTGTTCTGGAGGTGAACACTGAAGCTTTCTTT CASSVLEVNTEAFF
TRBD2 TRBJ2-7 TRBV18 NA TGTGCCAGCTCTAGCGGGAGCTACGAGCAGTACTTC CASSSGSYEQYF
TRBD1 TRBJ2-5 TRBV7-3 NA TGTGCCAGCAGCTCCGACAGGGGGGGAAAGACCCAGTACTTC CASSSDRGGKTQYF
TRBD1 TRBJ1-5 TRBV19 NA TGTGCCAGTAGTATAGGACAGGGGGGCAATCAGCCCCAGCATTTT CASSIGQGGNQPQHF
NA TRBJ2-3 TRBV19 NA TGTGCCAGTAGTATAAACGGAGGGAGCACAGATACGCAGTATTTT CASSINGGSTDTQYF
NA TRBJ1-2 TRBV6-2/TRBV6-3 NA TGTGCCAGCAGCCCTCGGGTCTCAGGGGCAAGGAACTATGGCTACACCTTC CASSPRVSGARNYGYTF
NA TRBJ1-5 TRBV28 NA TGTGCCAGCAGCCCAGGGTGGTATCAGCCCCAGCATTTT CASSPGWYQPQHF
TRBD1 TRBJ1-5 TRBV10-3 NA TGTGCCATCAGTGTCACAGGGGGCGATCAGCCCCAGCATTTT CAISVTGGDQPQHF
NA TRBJ1-2 TRBV12-3/TRBV12-4 NA TGTGCCAGCGAATCAATGGGGGCTGGCTACACCTTC CASESMGAGYTF
TRBD1 TRBJ1-6 TRBV27 NA TGTGCCAGCAGACGACAGGGGGCTAGCTCCTATAATTCACCCCTCCACTTT CASRRQGASSYNSPLHF
TRBD2 TRBJ2-5 TRBV10-3 NA TGTGCCGCCGGGACTAGCGTCCAAGAGACCCAGTACTTC CAAGTSVQETQYF
NA TRBJ1-5 TRBV19 NA TGTGCCAGTAGTATGGTCGGAGACCGAAGAACTAATCAGCCCCAGCATTTT CASSMVGDRRTNQPQHF
TRBD1 TRBJ1-5 TRBV10-3 NA TGTGCCATCAGCGAGCCTTCAGGGGGTCAGCCCCAGCATTTT CAISEPSGGQPQHF